The 11 T cell receptor beta chains listed next were all sequenced from one sample in a study of T cell repertoires in cytomegalovirus infection. What these receptors recognize is not known. TCRdb recomputed calls from the reads with MiXCR, one row per CDR3 protein. Of roughly 920,000 distinct CDR3 sequences in the sample, about a third were seen once. This material consisted of cultured CD8+ T cells from PBMCs, taken from culture after CMV antigen stimulation. The source of these receptors is a human donor in good health (CMV status not recorded). Some clones in this sample may be carry-over from other donors' samples.

There are a few counts of this clonotype. The CDR3 loop is CASRTVAHTEAFF. The CDR3 DNA reads as TGTGCCAGCCGCACGGTGGCGCACACTGAAGCTTTCTTT. The V and J genes are TRBV27 and TRBJ1-1; D gene unclear. V gave up 8 bases and J gave up 3 bases, with 13 bases separating them. Per germline, CDR1 MNHEY and CDR2 SMNVEV (reference sequence). This CDR3 has 13 amino acids.

This chain connects TRBV12-3 or TRBV12-4 to TRBJ2-2, with 7 bases lining up with TRBD2. With 9 bases clipped from V and 6 bases from J, the junction kept 10 bases outside the gene matches. CDR3 size: 14 residues. The CDR3 nucleotides are TGTGCCAGGAGTGTGGGACTAACCCCCGGGGAGCTGTTTTTT. Its protein product is CARSVGLTPGELFF.

Concerning this clonotype: Sequence at one end of the junction differs from germline and may be a read error. This sequence joins TRBV27 and TRBJ1-4, with TRBD1 matching 7 bases. The germline CDR1 and CDR2 sequences are MNHEY and SMNVEV (reference sequence). The CDR3 has 13 amino acids. The CDR3 sequence is CANSRGQTEKLFF. The CDR3 DNA follows: TGTGCCAACAGTAGGGGACAGACCGAAAAACTGTTTTTT. The full variable domain, completed using reference TRBV27 and TRBJ1-4, is EAQVTQNPRYLITVTGKKLTVTCSQNMNHEYMSWYRQDPGLGLRQIYYSMNVEVTDKGDVPEGYKVSRKEKRNFPLILESPSPNQTSLYFCANSRGQTEKLFFGSGTQLSVL.

This chain links TRBV20-1 with TRBJ1-2; D gene ambiguous. The CDR3 runs to 11 residues. Trimming pared 7 bases from V and 6 bases from J, leaving 12 bases between. Germline V gene sequence: CDR1 DFQATT, CDR2 SNEGSKA (reference sequence). In nucleotides, the CDR3 is TGCAGTGGGCGGGAATTTGATGGCTACACCTTC. It is translated as CSGREFDGYTF.

The chain couples TRBV20-1 to TRBJ2-7; D perhaps matches TRBD2 (6 bases). V shed 3 bases and J shed 1 base, with 13 bases lying between them. CDR3 length: 14 amino acids. The germline CDR1 and CDR2 sequences are DFQATT and SNEGSKA (reference sequence). CDR3 DNA: TGCAGTGCTAGGGGTGGGGGGTTTTCCTACGAGCAGTACTTC. Its protein product is CSARGGGFSYEQYF.

This rearrangement joins TRBV7-6 to TRBJ2-1; 13 nucleotides agree with TRBD2. Germline trimming cut 4 bases from V and 4 bases from J; bases unmatched to any gene: 7. This CDR3 contains 17 residues. In germline, CDR1 is SGHVS, CDR2 FNYEAQ. Written as DNA, the CDR3 is TGTGCCAGCAGCTCCGGACTAGCGGGGGATTTGTACAATGAGCAGTTCTTC. As protein: CASSSGLAGDLYNEQFF.

The rearrangement links TRBV6-5 to TRBJ2-5; tentative D call: TRBD2 (5 bases). The V gene's germline CDR1 is MNHEY and CDR2 SVGAGI. The ends were cut back, 5 bases at V and 0 bases at J, with 7 bases in the middle. The CDR3 runs 13 residues. In nucleotides, the CDR3 is TGTGCCAGCAGTACGGGGTACCAAGAGACCCAGTACTTC. Translated, it gives CASSTGYQETQYF.

This clonotype was observed a few times. J is TRBJ2-3 and V is TRBV6-6, with 8 bases identical to TRBD2. The CDR3 contains 16 residues. J lost 7 bases, V lost 1 base, and 10 bases had no gene match. Germline assignment: CDR1 MNHNY and CDR2 SVGAGI (reference sequence). The CDR3 is CASSYLERGRTNTQYF. Written as DNA, the CDR3 is TGTGCCAGCAGTTACTTAGAGCGGGGGCGCACGAATACGCAGTATTTT.

The rearrangement uses TRBV27 and TRBJ2-3, with D possibly matching TRBD2 (6 bases). V was trimmed by 8 bases and J by 2 bases, leaving 11 bases between them. This CDR3 is built from 13 residues. The V gene's germline CDR1 is MNHEY and CDR2 SMNVEV (reference sequence). The CDR3 DNA reads TGTGCCAGCTGGGGCGGGGCCACAGATACGCAGTATTTT. Translation gives CASWGGATDTQYF.

This clonotype was picked up a small number of times. The chain links TRBV12-3 or TRBV12-4 to TRBJ1-2, with a weak D call TRBD1 (5 bases). The CDR3 sequence is 13 residues long. The V and J ends lost 7 bases and 5 bases respectively, with 14 bases between them. The CDR3 region has the DNA TGTGCCAGCACCCTCGGGGGAGGGTATGGCTACACCTTC. It encodes CASTLGGGYGYTF.

In this sample, this clonotype turned up a few times. The chain couples TRBV7-6 to TRBJ1-1; D ambiguous. In germline, CDR1 is SGHVS, CDR2 FNYEAQ. V dropped 5 bases and J dropped 10 bases, with 20 bases sitting between them. CDR3 length equals 14 residues. The CDR3 sequence: CASSPSTARLGAFF. The CDR3 DNA follows: TGTGCCAGCAGCCCGTCGACGGCGAGGCTTGGAGCTTTCTTT.